This T cell receptor (beta chain) derives from a study of lymphopenia after photon versus proton radiotherapy. Using immunoSEQ multiplex PCR, the repertoire was profiled, and TCRdb retains in-frame clones only, with some absent. This sample has 70,000 or so clones, with roughly 91% found just once. This CDR3 is 15 amino acids long. Germline assignment: CDR1 SGHAT and CDR2 FQNNGV. Trimming removed 9 bases from V and 3 bases from J, with 17 bases in between. With respect to this clone: No antigen is known for it.

Findings of the study overall: Authors raise, but do not show, better survival with proton therapy.

The chain couples TRBV11-2 to TRBJ2-2; D may be TRBD1 (6 bases). The sequence was obtained from a woman in her seventies with pancreatic cancer. Material: peripheral blood, obtained from a patient treated with photon-based radiotherapy. CDR3 amino acids: CASDKGHRDTGELFF. CDR3 DNA: TGTGCCAGTGATAAGGGACATAGGGACACCGGGGAGCTGTTTTTT.